This T cell receptor (beta chain) was recovered during a study of T cells in Graves' hyperthyroidism and ophthalmopathy. As for the study in general: Initial diagnosis, before any treatment, was when peripheral blood was collected.

General study findings and limits: Ophthalmopathy stood apart from stable hyperthyroidism in a 13 V-J model.

The CDR3 regions of TCR beta were amplified from RNA transcripts. First-round RT-PCR with HTBI primers amplified the TCR CDR3 region. Using its own MiXCR run on the multiplex PCR reads, TCRdb lists one record per CDR3 protein. The table has over 300,000 distinct CDR3 sequences, approximately 14% seen once. The CDR3 covers 13 residues. Germline loops: CDR1 LGHDT, CDR2 YNNKEL (reference sequence). In the case of this clonotype: As yet, its antigen is unknown. The junction shows a germline mismatch at one end, possibly a read error.

This TCR came from an older woman with Graves' hyperthyroidism. V and J are TRBV3-1 and TRBJ1-1, with a possible D match to TRBD1 (6 bases). The sample consisted of blood. The chain's CDR3 is CASRQGGYTEAFF. The CDR3 region has the DNA TGTGCCAGCCGCCAAGGGGGGTACACTGAAGCTTTCTTT.